The clone carrying this TCR beta chain was seen more than once but under ten times. Its antigen is not known. The ends were cut back, 0 bases at V and 7 bases at J, with 12 bases in the middle. Germline V gene lookup returns CDR1 MGHRA and CDR2 YSYEKL. The CDR3 runs to 15 residues. Alongside a J-beta primer mix, a sample-barcoded 5' primer served in a second PCR lasting about 6 to 11 cycles. MiXCR, run by TCRdb on the 5' RACE reads, gives a single entry per CDR3 protein. This sample has about 930,000 distinct CDR3 sequences, with roughly 29% found just once. The data stem from a study of blood T cells in healthy people across ages. Study conclusions and caveats: It was not possible, with unsorted PBMCs, to conclusively compare naive and antigen-experienced cells. CMV infection status of these donors was not known.

This same sample was also taken into another study, of T cells of mothers and their children. According to that study: At a rate of 1.5 ug per 15 ul, cDNA synthesis received all of the extracted RNA. Over 8.5 million TCR beta CDR3 reads were obtained from each mother, and some 3.2 million from each child.

The chain joins TRBV4-1 to TRBJ1-4; D is ambiguous. The sequence derives from a middle-aged woman in good health. The sample taken for sequencing was blood. CDR3 sequence (DNA): TGCGCCAGCAGCCAAGAAAAAGGACGGGTTGAAAAACTGTTTTTT. It specifies CASSQEKGRVEKLFF.